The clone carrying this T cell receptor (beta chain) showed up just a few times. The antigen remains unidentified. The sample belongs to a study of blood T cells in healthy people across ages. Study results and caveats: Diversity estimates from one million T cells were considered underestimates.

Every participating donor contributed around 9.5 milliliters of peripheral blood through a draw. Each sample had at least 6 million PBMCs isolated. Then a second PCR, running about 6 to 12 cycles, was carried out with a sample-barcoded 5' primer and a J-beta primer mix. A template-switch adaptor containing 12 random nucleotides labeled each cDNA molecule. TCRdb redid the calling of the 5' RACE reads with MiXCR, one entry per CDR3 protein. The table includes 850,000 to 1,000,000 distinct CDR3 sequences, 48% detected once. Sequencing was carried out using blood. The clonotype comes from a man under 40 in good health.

CDR3 residues: CASSSQGIPQETQYF. The CDR3 DNA reads TGCGCCAGCAGCTCACAGGGGATCCCTCAAGAGACCCAGTACTTC. The J gene is TRBJ2-5, the V gene TRBV5-1; the match to TRBD1 covers 7 bases. Germline assignment: CDR1 SGHRS and CDR2 YFSETQ. The length of the CDR3 is 15 residues. Trimming at V came to 3 bases and at J to 2 bases, leaving 7 bases not matched to a gene.